The rows below give T cell receptor beta chains drawn from one sample of a study of blood T cell repertoires in COVID-19. The protocol was immunoSEQ multiplex PCR, while the TCRdb copy is restricted to in-frame clones and leaves out a portion. This repertoire shows about 180,000 clones, 88% found once; its top ten account for roughly 9%. Sequenced: PBMCs or T cells enriched from blood (not recorded which). The receptors here all came from a woman under 30 who had recovered from COVID-19. Each CDR3 is given with its conserved first and last residue. The D gene is left open where the match is weak. Clone size is shown for a subset of rows, as once, few, many or a class of expanded clone.

d_gene	v_gene	abundance	j_gene	CDR3nt	CDR3aa
TRBD1	TRBV6-4	few	TRBJ2-1	TGTGCCAGCAGTGCAGGGACAGGACGTTGGTTCTTC	CASSAGTGRWFF
TRBD2	TRBV11-2	-	TRBJ2-2	TGTGCCAGCAGCTCAATACTAGCGGGTATGGTCGTCGGGGAGCTGTTTTTT	CASSSILAGMVVGELFF
TRBD1	TRBV13	few	TRBJ2-7	TGTGCCAGCAGCTCGGGACAGGGGATCGCTTCCTACGAGCAGTACTTC	CASSSGQGIASYEQYF
TRBD2	TRBV2	-	TRBJ2-7	TGTGCCAGCAGTGAAAGGACTAGCCCACCGCCGCTCGGCGAGCAGTACTTC	CASSERTSPPPLGEQYF
-	TRBV5-6	-	TRBJ1-5	TGTGCCAGCAGCTTGGACGGGTATCAGCCCCAGCATTTT	CASSLDGYQPQHF
TRBD1	TRBV4-2	-	TRBJ1-4	TGTGCCAGCAGCCAAGAGGGACAGAAGAATGAAAAACTGTTTTTT	CASSQEGQKNEKLFF
-	TRBV7-2	-	TRBJ1-1	TGTGCCAGCAGCCCCGACACACCGAACACTGAAGCTTTCTTT	CASSPDTPNTEAFF
-	TRBV4-3	once	TRBJ2-1	TGCGCCAGCAGCCAAGAGTCGAGGGATAAGCAGTTCTTC	CASSQESRDKQFF
TRBD1	TRBV7-9	-	TRBJ1-6	TGTGCCAGCAGCTCGACAGGGGGAAATTCACCCCTCCACTTT	CASSSTGGNSPLHF
-	TRBV18	-	TRBJ2-7	TGTGCCAGCTCACCAATTGGGGCCTCCTACGAGCAGTACTTC	CASSPIGASYEQYF
-	TRBV30	-	TRBJ1-2	TGTGCCTGGGGGGACTCAACCGGGGACTATGGCTACACCTTC	CAWGDSTGDYGYTF
-	TRBV6-4	-	TRBJ1-2	TGTGCCAGCAGCCCGGGGGGGGGCGCTAACTATGGCTACACCTTC	CASSPGGGANYGYTF
-	TRBV18	-	TRBJ1-4	TGTGCCAGCTCACCCATCGGACAGAATGAAAAACTGTTTTTT	CASSPIGQNEKLFF
-	TRBV15	-	TRBJ1-1	TGTGCCACCAGCAGAGTTCAGGGTTACCTCATGAACACTGAAGCTTTCTTT	CATSRVQGYLMNTEAFF
-	TRBV3-1/TRBV3-2	-	TRBJ1-2	TGTGCCAGCAGTCCAACAGCGGGTTCCTATGGCTACACCTTC	CASSPTAGSYGYTF
-	TRBV5-6	-	TRBJ1-1	TGTGCCAGCAGCACGGACAAGTTCAGCCCGAAACTTTTCACTGAAGCTTTCTTT	CASSTDKFSPKLFTEAFF
-	TRBV6-5	-	TRBJ1-2	TGTGCCAGCAGTTTCGGCAGGGGTGGTGGCTACACCTTC	CASSFGRGGGYTF
-	TRBV6-2/TRBV6-3	-	TRBJ2-1	TGTGCCAGCAGTTATTCCCGGACCTCAGGGTTCAATGAGCAGTTCTTC	CASSYSRTSGFNEQFF
-	TRBV19	-	TRBJ2-3	TGTGCCAGTAGCTCCCTAGCTGCAGATACGCAGTATTTT	CASSSLAADTQYF
TRBD1	TRBV28	once	TRBJ2-7	TGTGCCAGCAATTCCGGGACAGGGGCCTACGAGCAGTACTTC	CASNSGTGAYEQYF
-	TRBV19	-	TRBJ1-6	TGTGCCAGTGCACGACAGGTCTTACCCAATTCACCCCTCCACTTT	CASARQVLPNSPLHF
-	TRBV28	-	TRBJ2-7	TGTGCCAGCATTCCCCGGGGATTTTACGAGCAGTACTTC	CASIPRGFYEQYF